This T cell receptor (beta chain) was retrieved from a study of cytomegalovirus exposure and HLA in healthy donors. On the study more broadly: The roughly 100 million unique TCR beta sequences, from approximately 170 million T cells, were found by an earlier analysis.

The CDR3 extends over 15 amino acids. The germline V and J ends were trimmed by 7 bases and 4 bases, with 19 bases remaining between them. CDR1 is SNHLY, CDR2 FYNNEI, per germline. The PCR had 60 Vbeta and 13 Jbeta primers. Clones were sequenced by immunoSEQ multiplex PCR, and TCRdb holds only the in-frame ones, with some missing. The data contain 180,000 or so clones, about 79% of them seen just once; the ten biggest clones take up about 14%. Sequenced sample: PBMCs. The rearrangement uses TRBV2 and TRBJ1-2; tentatively, D is TRBD1 (6 bases). This sequence was found in a man aged 45 to 65 in good health and CMV-seropositive. The chain's CDR3 is CASTDPGQPSYGYTF. In DNA form, the CDR3 reads TGTGCCAGCACGGATCCGGGACAACCTTCCTATGGCTACACCTTC.